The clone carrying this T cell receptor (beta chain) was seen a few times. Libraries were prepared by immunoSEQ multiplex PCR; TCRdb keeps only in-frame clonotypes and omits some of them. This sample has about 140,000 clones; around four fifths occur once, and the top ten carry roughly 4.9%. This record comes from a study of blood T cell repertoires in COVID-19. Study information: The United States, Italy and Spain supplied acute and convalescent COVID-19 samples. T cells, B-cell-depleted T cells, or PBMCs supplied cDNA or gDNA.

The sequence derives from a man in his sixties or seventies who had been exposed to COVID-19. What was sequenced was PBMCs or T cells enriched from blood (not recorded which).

The CDR3 loop reads CASSKDITGELFF. DNA of the CDR3: TGTGCCAGCAGCAAGGACATCACCGGGGAGCTGTTTTTT. The gene calls are TRBV7-2 and TRBJ2-2; D perhaps matches TRBD1 (5 bases). V lost 5 bases and J 4 bases, leaving 8 bases between the germline ends. Germline CDR1 SGHTA, CDR2 FQGNSA. CDR3 length equals 13 residues.